A single sample is the source of the 2 T cell receptor beta chains below, sequenced in a study of vaccination effects on CD4 cells after COVID-19 (dated by TCRdb to the early 2020s). In the ViraFEST assay, PBMC were stimulated with viral peptide pools, and TCR sequencing was then used to find antigen-specific CD4+ T cell clonotypes based on their expansion. After about 9 days of culture, CD4+ T cells were isolated with the EasySep CD4+ T cell isolation kit. Negative nucleocapsid antibody results before and after vaccination confirmed that the healthy vaccine recipients had no prior SARS-CoV-2 infection. Their cognate antigens are unknown. Preparation of the library involved the immunoSEQ multiplex PCR assay. TCRdb provides this immuneACCESS table in a form limited to in-frame rearrangements. Some clones are lacking; in checked studies, under half of them reflect an unresolved V gene, and why the rest are absent is not known. The sample table records some 69,000 clones; about four fifths of these occur just once. The top ten clonotypes cover around 2.9% of the sample.

The source material was CD4+ T cells from PBMCs cultured with HCoV-NL63 spike peptides, sampled before COVID-19 vaccination. In the paper's terms, the cell subset or site label means: HCoV-NL63 spike overlapping peptide pool stimulation. These TCRs come from a human donor who received a COVID-19 vaccine.

The J gene is TRBJ2-7, the V gene TRBV6-1; TRBD1 is a possible D gene (6 bases). The CDR3 contains 14 residues. Germline loops: CDR1 MNHNS, CDR2 SASEGT. The V end was cut by 3 bases, the J end by 2 bases, with 11 bases between. The CDR3 bases are TGTGCCAGCAGTGACGACAGGTTCACCTACGAGCAGTACGTC. It translates to CASSDDRFTYEQYV.

J is TRBJ2-2 and V is TRBV28; 7 bases are shared with TRBD1. The CDR3 has 14 amino acids. The ends lost 6 bases at V and 4 bases at J; junction bases unmatched: 5. Looked up from germline, CDR1 is MDHEN and CDR2 is SYDVKM. The CDR3 spells CASSRQGGTGELFF. CDR3 nucleotide sequence: TGTGCCAGCAGCCGACAGGGTGGCACCGGGGAGCTGTTTTTT.